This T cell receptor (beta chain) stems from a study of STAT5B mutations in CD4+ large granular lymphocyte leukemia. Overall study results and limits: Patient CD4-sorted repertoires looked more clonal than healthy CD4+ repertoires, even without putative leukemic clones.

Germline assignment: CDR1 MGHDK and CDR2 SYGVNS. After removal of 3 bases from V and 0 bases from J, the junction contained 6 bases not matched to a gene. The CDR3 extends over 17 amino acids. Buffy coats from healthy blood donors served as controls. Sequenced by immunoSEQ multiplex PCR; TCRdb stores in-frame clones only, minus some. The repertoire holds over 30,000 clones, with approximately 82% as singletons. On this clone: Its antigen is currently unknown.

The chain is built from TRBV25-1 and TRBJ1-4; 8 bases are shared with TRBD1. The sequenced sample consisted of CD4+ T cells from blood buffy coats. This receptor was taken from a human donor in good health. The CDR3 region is CASSDPPGGPTNEKLFF. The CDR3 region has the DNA TGTGCCAGCAGTGATCCCCCAGGGGGCCCAACTAATGAAAAACTGTTTTTT.